Listed below are T cell receptor beta chains from one sample, sequenced in a study of cytomegalovirus exposure and HLA in healthy donors. This table comes from immunoSEQ multiplex PCR, and its TCRdb copy is limited to in-frame clones, with some not included. The data show 200,000 to 300,000 clones, roughly 87% seen once. Input material: PBMCs. These receptors were taken from a woman younger than 45 in good health and CMV-seronegative. Each CDR3 is given with its conserved first and last residue. D genes are given only for firm matches. Rows give clone size only sometimes, using once, few, many, or a class for an expanded clone.

TRBV27	NA	TRBD2	TRBJ2-2	CASSLAGLATPGELFF	TGTGCCAGCAGTTTGGCAGGACTAGCGACCCCCGGGGAGCTGTTTTTT
TRBV15	NA	NA	TRBJ1-1	CATSRDWAEAFF	TGTGCCACCAGCAGAGATTGGGCTGAAGCTTTCTTT
TRBV2	NA	NA	TRBJ2-7	CASSDPRVLSYEQYF	TGTGCCAGCAGTGATCCCCGGGTACTCTCCTACGAGCAGTACTTC
TRBV19	NA	NA	TRBJ2-1	CASSISRGGNEQFF	TGTGCCAGTAGTATATCCAGGGGGGGAAATGAGCAGTTCTTC
TRBV7-9	few	TRBD2	TRBJ2-2	CASSLRSGSTGELFF	TGTGCCAGCAGCTTAAGGAGCGGGAGCACCGGGGAGCTGTTTTTT
TRBV29-1	NA	NA	TRBJ1-5	CSVSDSNQPQHF	TGCAGCGTCAGCGACAGCAATCAGCCCCAGCATTTT
TRBV6-1	NA	NA	TRBJ2-7	CASSFSGENYEQYF	TGTGCCAGCAGTTTCTCCGGGGAGAACTACGAGCAGTACTTC
TRBV7-2	NA	NA	TRBJ1-2	CASSPQLGEPHGYTF	TGTGCCAGCAGCCCACAGTTGGGGGAGCCCCATGGCTACACCTTC
TRBV6-4	NA	TRBD2	TRBJ2-3	CASSPLSGGNTDTQYF	TGTGCCAGCAGTCCTCTTAGCGGGGGAAACACAGATACGCAGTATTTT
TRBV28	NA	NA	TRBJ2-7	CASSLILSDIAYEQYF	TGTGCCAGCAGTTTAATTCTATCGGACATCGCGTACGAGCAGTACTTC
TRBV29-1	NA	NA	TRBJ2-7	CSVSTQGRAYEQYF	TGCAGCGTCTCCACACAGGGCCGAGCCTACGAGCAGTACTTC
TRBV13	NA	NA	TRBJ2-2	CASGPGTGTGELFF	TGTGCCAGCGGGCCCGGGACGGGCACCGGGGAGCTGTTTTTT
TRBV7-5	once	NA	TRBJ2-2	CVRSVQGADDYNTGELFF	TGTGTCAGAAGCGTACAGGGGGCTGATGACTACAACACCGGGGAGCTGTTTTTT
TRBV19	once	TRBD2	TRBJ2-7	CATEGTSVAEQYF	TGTGCCACGGAGGGGACTAGCGTCGCCGAGCAGTACTTC
TRBV7-2	NA	TRBD2	TRBJ2-7	CASSRTSGFYEQYF	TGTGCCAGCAGCCGGACTAGCGGTTTCTACGAGCAGTACTTC
TRBV6-6	few	NA	TRBJ2-3	CASRKTIDTQYF	TGTGCCAGCAGGAAGACCATCGATACGCAGTATTTT
TRBV2	NA	TRBD2	TRBJ2-1	CASSERAGNEQFF	TGTGCCAGCAGTGAACGAGCGGGGAATGAGCAGTTCTTC
TRBV25-1	NA	NA	TRBJ2-7	CASSEKQVSSYEQYF	TGTGCCAGCAGCGAGAAACAGGTTAGCTCCTACGAGCAGTACTTC
TRBV5-6	NA	NA	TRBJ2-7	CASSPGPPYEQYF	TGTGCCAGCAGCCCTGGCCCACCCTACGAGCAGTACTTC
TRBV6-1	NA	NA	TRBJ1-5	CASSEDREPQHF	TGTGCCAGCAGTGAAGATAGAGAGCCCCAGCATTTT
TRBV28	few	NA	TRBJ2-7	CASRLTGYEQYF	TGTGCCAGCAGGTTGACTGGGTACGAGCAGTACTTC
TRBV7-2	NA	TRBD2	TRBJ2-7	CASSLYASGGSYEQYF	TGTGCCAGCAGCTTATATGCTAGCGGTGGCTCCTACGAGCAGTACTTC
TRBV13	NA	TRBD2	TRBJ2-2	CASSSRLAGGPPGELFF	TGTGCCAGCAGCTCCCGACTAGCGGGAGGGCCCCCCGGGGAGCTGTTTTTT
TRBV28	NA	TRBD1	TRBJ2-1	CASNKVGQGARNEQFF	TGTGCCAGCAACAAGGTGGGACAGGGGGCGCGAAATGAGCAGTTCTTC
TRBV18	NA	TRBD2	TRBJ2-7	CASSQNLAGGIYEQYF	TGTGCCAGCTCACAAAACCTAGCGGGAGGGATTTACGAGCAGTACTTC
TRBV15	NA	NA	TRBJ1-3	CATSRDLAGSGNTIYF	TGTGCCACCAGCAGAGATCTTGCAGGCTCTGGAAACACCATATATTTT
TRBV5-4	NA	TRBD2	TRBJ2-4	CASSLGTSGENIQYF	TGTGCCAGCAGCTTGGGGACTAGCGGAGAAAACATTCAGTACTTC
TRBV25-1	NA	TRBD2	TRBJ2-3	CASSESPGGPGGTQYF	TGTGCCAGCAGTGAGAGTCCGGGAGGGCCGGGTGGTACGCAGTATTTT
TRBV7-3	few	TRBD1	TRBJ2-5	CASSSSGTGGWETQYF	TGTGCCAGCAGCTCCTCCGGGACAGGGGGATGGGAGACCCAGTACTTC
TRBV23-1	NA	NA	TRBJ1-1	CASSRRNMNTEAFF	TGCGCCAGCAGTCGGCGGAACATGAACACTGAAGCTTTCTTT
TRBV4-1	few	NA	TRBJ1-2	CASSQEYPSRTVADLYGYTF	TGCGCCAGCAGCCAAGAATATCCCAGCCGGACAGTAGCCGACCTCTATGGCTACACCTTC
TRBV29-1	NA	TRBD1	TRBJ2-7	CSVEDPGQGVYEQYF	TGCAGCGTTGAAGATCCGGGACAGGGGGTCTACGAGCAGTACTTC
TRBV6-5	once	NA	TRBJ1-2	CASSPAGGQYTF	TGTGCCAGCAGCCCCGCCGGGGGCCAGTACACCTTC
TRBV27	NA	TRBD1	TRBJ1-2	CASSDRGVYGYTF	TGTGCCAGTTCCGACAGGGGAGTCTATGGCTACACCTTC
TRBV18	NA	TRBD1	TRBJ2-3	CASSPRTGSTDTQYF	TGTGCCAGCTCACCACGGACAGGGAGCACAGATACGCAGTATTTT
TRBV14	NA	NA	TRBJ2-7	CASSLGDEQYF	TGTGCCAGCAGTCTCGGGGACGAGCAGTACTTC
TRBV4-3	NA	NA	TRBJ2-7	CASSLTESYEQYF	TGCGCCAGCAGCCTCACGGAGTCCTACGAGCAGTACTTC
TRBV9	NA	NA	TRBJ2-7	CASSLGDYEQYF	TGTGCCAGCAGCCTAGGGGACTACGAGCAGTACTTC
TRBV4-2	few	NA	TRBJ2-7	CASSMVGGAGYEQYF	TGTGCCAGCAGCATGGTGGGGGGCGCGGGATACGAGCAGTACTTC
TRBV2	NA	NA	TRBJ1-5	CASAWGNQPQHF	TGTGCCAGCGCATGGGGCAATCAGCCCCAGCATTTT
TRBV15	NA	NA	TRBJ2-1	CATSQEKGLAYNEQFF	TGTGCCACCAGTCAAGAGAAGGGACTGGCCTACAATGAGCAGTTCTTC
TRBV4-1	NA	NA	TRBJ2-7	CASTLGAGSYEQYF	TGCGCCAGCACCCTGGGGGCGGGCTCCTACGAGCAGTACTTC
TRBV18	NA	NA	TRBJ1-1	CASSAGQLNTEAFF	TGTGCCAGCTCAGCGGGACAATTGAACACTGAAGCTTTCTTT
TRBV9	NA	TRBD2	TRBJ2-3	CASSVGAGGSGDTQYF	TGTGCCAGCAGCGTAGGAGCGGGAGGTTCCGGAGATACGCAGTATTTT
TRBV9	NA	NA	TRBJ2-5	CASSGGPLQETQYF	TGTGCCAGCAGTGGGGGCCCTTTACAAGAGACCCAGTACTTC
TRBV9	NA	TRBD2	TRBJ2-1	CASSVALAGQSYNEQFF	TGTGCCAGCAGCGTAGCCCTAGCGGGACAGTCCTACAATGAGCAGTTCTTC
TRBV4-2	NA	NA	TRBJ2-7	CASSQEQALSSYEQYF	TGTGCCAGCAGCCAAGAGCAAGCGCTGAGCTCCTACGAGCAGTACTTC
TRBV29-1	NA	NA	TRBJ2-5	CSVGQVYQETQYF	TGCAGCGTTGGACAGGTCTACCAAGAGACCCAGTACTTC
TRBV30	NA	NA	TRBJ1-3	CAWSFIARSSGNTIYF	TGTGCCTGGAGTTTTATAGCCAGAAGCTCTGGAAACACCATATATTTT
TRBV19	NA	NA	TRBJ2-3	CASSWMAVDTQYF	TGTGCCAGTAGTTGGATGGCCGTAGATACGCAGTATTTT
TRBV9	NA	TRBD1	TRBJ2-1	CASSPRTGHEQFF	TGTGCCAGCAGCCCAAGGACAGGCCATGAGCAGTTCTTC
TRBV5-1	NA	TRBD2	TRBJ2-1	CASSFRSFAGARNEQFF	TGCGCCAGCAGCTTCAGGTCGTTCGCGGGAGCGAGAAATGAGCAGTTCTTC
TRBV2	NA	NA	TRBJ2-5	CASRGGRQETQYF	TGTGCCAGCAGGGGGGGCCGTCAAGAGACCCAGTACTTC
TRBV5-1	NA	TRBD1	TRBJ1-4	CASSPGTGGDEKLFF	TGCGCCAGCAGCCCAGGAACAGGGGGCGATGAAAAACTGTTTTTT
TRBV11-2	NA	TRBD1	TRBJ1-4	CASSKQGGPNEKLFF	TGTGCCAGCAGCAAACAGGGGGGACCTAATGAAAAACTGTTTTTT